The 15 T cell receptor beta chains given below trace back to one sample, sequenced in a study of T cells after yellow fever vaccination. TCRdb redid the calling of the 5' RACE reads with MiXCR, one entry per CDR3 protein. Here the sample spans just over 300,000 distinct CDR3 sequences, more than 3% being singletons. The material sequenced was PBMCs, taken on the day of the yellow fever booster vaccination. The source is a man aged 18-30 years who received the YFV17D yellow fever vaccine.

The V and J genes are TRBV3-1 and TRBJ2-6, with D unclear. The germline V and J ends were trimmed by 4 bases and 0 bases, with 7 bases remaining between them. Germline assignment: CDR1 LGHDT and CDR2 YNNKEL (reference sequence). The CDR3 length is 15 residues. CDR3 protein: CASSLSFSGANVLTF. DNA for the CDR3: TGTGCCAGCAGCCTGTCCTTCTCTGGGGCCAACGTCCTGACTTTC.

This clonotype was found many times. Written as DNA, the CDR3 is TGTGCCAGCAGCTTGGTAGCCCGAGAGACCCAGTACTTC. This codes for CASSLVARETQYF. This chain connects TRBV7-9 to TRBJ2-5; unclear D gene. The CDR3 has 13 residues. Germline CDR1 and CDR2: SEHNR and FQNEAQ (reference sequence). V dropped 3 bases and J dropped 4 bases, with 9 bases sitting between them.

This clonotype appeared a few times. The chain recombines TRBV3-1 with TRBJ1-6; weak D call: TRBD1 (6 bases). Trimming took off 3 bases at V and 8 bases at J, with 14 bases between the two ends. CDR1 is LGHDT, CDR2 YNNKEL, per germline (reference sequence). There are 15 residues in the CDR3. In nucleotides, the CDR3 is TGTGCCAGCAGCCAGCTGGACAGCCGGTATTCACCCCTCCACTTT. This encodes CASSQLDSRYSPLHF.

The genes are TRBV19 and TRBJ2-1; 9 bases align to TRBD1. The CDR3 is 15 amino acids. V was pared by 6 bases and J by 9 bases, with 12 bases of the junction left unmatched. The germline V gene has CDR1 LNHDA and CDR2 SQIVND (reference sequence). The CDR3 loop is CASSIRQGGSGEQFF. In nucleotides, the CDR3 is TGTGCCAGTAGCATAAGACAGGGGGGGAGCGGTGAGCAGTTCTTC.

In its sample, this clonotype was seen many times. The chain uses TRBV20-1 and TRBJ2-3; 12 bases are a match to TRBD2. Germline V lookup: CDR1 DFQATT, CDR2 SNEGSKA (reference sequence). The CDR3 contains 14 residues. V lost 7 bases, J lost 7 bases, and 9 bases stayed unmatched. The DNA for the CDR3 is TGCAGTGGCCCTCCTAGCGGGGGGGCGAATACGCAGTATTTT. This gives the protein CSGPPSGGANTQYF.

V is TRBV19 and J is TRBJ2-7; possible D gene TRBD1, 6 bases. The CDR3 runs 13 residues. CDR1 is LNHDA, CDR2 SQIVND, per germline (reference sequence). V was clipped by 6 bases and J by 6 bases, with 15 bases between them. CDR3 amino acids: CASSPMGAGEQYF. Written as DNA, the CDR3 is TGTGCCAGTAGCCCGATGGGGGCGGGCGAGCAGTACTTC.

This clonotype was picked up many times. The chain joins TRBV5-6 to TRBJ2-1, with D unresolved. V was pared by 0 bases and J by 2 bases, with 15 bases between. Germline V gives CDR1 SGHDT, CDR2 YYEEEE. The CDR3 has 17 amino acids. For the CDR3, the DNA is TGTGCCAGCAGCTTGGAAACTTCCCCCTCTGCCTACAATGAGCAGTTCTTC. This codes for CASSLETSPSAYNEQFF. Variable domain in full (rest from reference TRBV5-6 and TRBJ2-1): DAGVTQSPTHLIKTRGQQVTLRCSPKSGHDTVSWYQQALGQGPQFIFQYYEEEERQRGNFPDRFSGHQFPNYSSELNVNALLLGDSALYLCASSLETSPSAYNEQFFGPGTRLTVL.

This clonotype has ten or more counts. V usage is TRBV29-1 and J usage is TRBJ1-1; D uncertain. There are 12 residues in the CDR3. Trimming removed 4 bases from V and 0 bases from J, with 6 bases in between. Germline CDR1 and CDR2: SQVTM and ANQGSEA. CDR3 sequence reads: CSVAPMNTEAFF. The CDR3 DNA sequence: TGCAGCGTTGCTCCCATGAACACTGAAGCTTTCTTT.

The sample holds many counts of this clonotype. V gene TRBV10-3 combines with J gene TRBJ1-4; no clear D. The germline V gene has CDR1 ENHRY and CDR2 SYGVKD. Trimming pared 9 bases from V and 2 bases from J, leaving 13 bases between. This CDR3 is 14 amino acids long. The CDR3 DNA is TGTGCCATGCGGGAGGGCGCGACTAATGAAAAACTGTTTTTT. This gives the protein CAMREGATNEKLFF.

This clonotype was observed many times. This chain links TRBV10-3 with TRBJ2-3; D call uncertain. The germline CDR1 and CDR2 sequences are ENHRY and SYGVKD. CDR3 length equals 16 residues. The ends were cut back, 0 bases at V and 2 bases at J, with 12 bases in the middle. The CDR3 is CAISESNRPSTDTQYF. The CDR3 nucleotides read TGTGCCATCAGTGAGTCGAACAGACCATCCACAGATACGCAGTATTTT.

This chain connects TRBV4-1 to TRBJ2-3; 12 bases match TRBD2. This CDR3 contains 16 residues. Trimming cost V 4 bases and J 3 bases; bases outside gene matches: 5. Germline assignment: CDR1 MGHRA and CDR2 YSYEKL. In nucleotides, the CDR3 is TGCGCCAGCAGCCCGGGAGGACTAGCGGGGACAGATACGCAGTATTTT. Its protein product is CASSPGGLAGTDTQYF.

The chain recombines TRBV7-6 with TRBJ2-3, with 7 bases identical to TRBD2. CDR1 is SGHVS, CDR2 FNYEAQ, per germline. This CDR3 is 15 amino acids long. After removal of 5 bases from V and 6 bases from J, the junction contained 11 bases not matched to a gene. The DNA of the CDR3 is TGTGCCAGCAGCCTAGAGGCCGGACTAGTGGATACGCAGTATTTT. This translates into CASSLEAGLVDTQYF.

This clonotype was observed a handful of times. The J gene is TRBJ2-5, the V gene TRBV5-1; 8 nucleotides align to TRBD1. CDR1 SGHRS and CDR2 YFSETQ come from the germline V gene. This CDR3 spans 14 amino acids. V lost 4 bases to trimming and J lost 3 bases; unmatched junction nucleotides: 5. The CDR3 loop is CASSGLTGEETQYF. DNA for the CDR3: TGCGCCAGCAGCGGTTTGACAGGGGAAGAGACCCAGTACTTC.

This clonotype was found many times. This chain joins TRBV5-5 and TRBJ2-4; TRBD2 is a possible D gene (5 bases). In germline, CDR1 is SGHKS, CDR2 YYEKEE (reference sequence). The V end lost 3 bases, the J end lost 8 bases, and 15 bases lay between the germline ends. The CDR3 is made up of 14 amino acids. DNA of the CDR3: TGTGCCAGCAGCTCCGCCGGGCAGGAGGACATTCAGTACTTC. Its translation is CASSSAGQEDIQYF.

The chain recombines TRBV15 with TRBJ2-1; tentative D call: TRBD1 (5 bases). The CDR3 contains 15 residues. Germline V gene lookup returns CDR1 LNHNV and CDR2 YYDKDF (reference sequence). V lost 1 base and J 7 bases, leaving 14 bases between the germline ends. In nucleotides, the CDR3 is TGTGCCACCAGCAGAGCCAGGAGCCCAGGGAATGAGCAGTTCTTC. It codes for CATSRARSPGNEQFF.